Below are 7 T cell receptor beta chains sequenced from a single sample in a study of post-analysis software for immune sequencing data (dated by TCRdb to between 2014 and 2017). Library preparation employed PCR. These reads were obtained on an Illumina HiSeq 2500. To reduce PCR and sequencing biases, unique molecular identifiers were built into the TCR beta cDNA libraries. In TCRdb, the public reads were trimmed at Q25 with fastp and aligned with MiXCR, with productive beta chains retained. Every distinct CDR3 protein forms one entry, paired with its most common genes and DNA. The sample has 750,000 to 950,000 distinct CDR3 sequences on record, under 60% of them singletons. The ten biggest clones cover 4.9% of the sample. The antigens for these receptors are not known. What the authors observed across the whole study: Significantly higher frequencies in patients than in controls were found for roughly 5 TRBV segments, including TRBV5-6, TRBV5-1 and TRBV20-1.

Sample: blood. These receptors came from a girl aged 10-17 years with multiple sclerosis.

This clonotype was found once. The gene calls are TRBV3-1 and TRBJ2-4, with D perhaps TRBD2 (6 bases). The closer fit of TRBJ2-7 to the DNA end suggests the J call may be wrong. Germline V gene sequence: CDR1 LGHDT, CDR2 YNNKEL (reference sequence). The length of the CDR3 is 17 residues. CDR3 in DNA: TGTGCCAGCAGCCCTACGTTGAAGCGGGTGGATTCCTACGAGCAGTACTTC. This translates into CASSPTLKRVDSYEQYF.

This clonotype was detected only a few times. This chain connects TRBV4-3 to TRBJ2-7; 9 nucleotides agree with TRBD2. Germline V gene sequence: CDR1 LGHNA, CDR2 YSLEER. Trimming at V came to 0 bases and at J to 2 bases, leaving 2 bases not matched to a gene. This CDR3 has 15 amino acids. CDR3 in amino acids: CASSQEAGGAYEQYF. The CDR3, as DNA: TGCGCCAGCAGCCAAGAGGCGGGAGGGGCCTACGAGCAGTACTTC.

In its sample, this clonotype was seen many times. This chain connects TRBV20-1 to TRBJ2-3; 8 bases fit TRBD1. CDR3 size: 12 residues. The germline CDR1 and CDR2 sequences are DFQATT and SNEGSKA (reference sequence). With 5 bases clipped from V and 4 bases from J, the junction kept 2 bases outside the gene matches. CDR3 amino acids: CSASGQADTQYF. The DNA of the CDR3 is TGCAGTGCTTCGGGACAGGCAGATACGCAGTATTTT.

The gene calls are TRBV27 and TRBJ2-5, with a possible D match to TRBD2 (5 bases). Near its end, the DNA agrees better with TRBJ2-7, so the J call may be wrong. This CDR3 comprises 12 residues. Looked up from germline, CDR1 is MNHEY and CDR2 is SMNVEV (reference sequence). CDR3 nucleotides: TGTGCCAGCCAAACGGGGAGTTACGAGCAGTACTTC. Residues: CASQTGSYEQYF.

As to this clonotype: Relative to the germline gene, one junction end is altered; a read error may explain this. The chain has TRBV24-1 and TRBJ2-4, with TRBD1 matching 11 bases. Matching the DNA end better, TRBJ2-5 makes the J call doubtful. CDR3 size: 16 residues. Germline V gene data show CDR1 as KGHDR and CDR2 as SFDVKD. The CDR3 DNA reads as TGTGCCGCCAGTGATCGGACAGGGGGCGGATGGGAGACCCAGTACTTC. Amino acids: CAASDRTGGGWETQYF.

This clonotype was seen only a few times. The rearrangement joins TRBV29-1 to TRBJ1-1; D gene uncertain. The CDR3 has 12 residues. Trimming stripped 5 bases from V and 4 bases from J, with 11 bases between. Per germline, CDR1 SQVTM and CDR2 ANQGSEA. The CDR3 reads CSVHRVGTEAFF. DNA for the CDR3: TGCAGCGTTCACCGGGTTGGCACTGAAGCTTTCTTT.

The genes are TRBV12-3 or TRBV12-4 and TRBJ2-7, with TRBD1 matching 7 bases. The DNA end favors TRBJ2-5, so the J call may be wrong. The CDR3 covers 16 residues. CDR3 nucleotides: TGTGCCAGCAGCCCTCCCAAACAGGGGCCAATGCAGACCCAGTACTTC. Protein sequence: CASSPPKQGPMQTQYF.